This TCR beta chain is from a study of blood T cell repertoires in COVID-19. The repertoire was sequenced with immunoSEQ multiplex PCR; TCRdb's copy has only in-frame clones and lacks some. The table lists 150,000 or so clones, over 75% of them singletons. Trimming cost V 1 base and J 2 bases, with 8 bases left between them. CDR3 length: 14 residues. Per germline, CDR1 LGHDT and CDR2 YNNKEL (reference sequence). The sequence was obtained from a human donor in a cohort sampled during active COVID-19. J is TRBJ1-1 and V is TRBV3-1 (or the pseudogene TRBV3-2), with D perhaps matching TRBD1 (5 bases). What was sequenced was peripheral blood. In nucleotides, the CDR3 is TGTGCCAGCAGCCAAGGGGGGGGTAACACTGAAGCTTTCTTT. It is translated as CASSQGGGNTEAFF.